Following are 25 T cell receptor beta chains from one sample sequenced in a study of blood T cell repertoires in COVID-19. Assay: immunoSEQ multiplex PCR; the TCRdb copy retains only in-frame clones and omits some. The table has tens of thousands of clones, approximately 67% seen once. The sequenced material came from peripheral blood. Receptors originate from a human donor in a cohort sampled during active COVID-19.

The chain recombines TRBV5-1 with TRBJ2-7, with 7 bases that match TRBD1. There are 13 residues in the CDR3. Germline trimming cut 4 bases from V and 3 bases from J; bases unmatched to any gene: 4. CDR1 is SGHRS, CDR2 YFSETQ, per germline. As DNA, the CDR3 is TGCGCCAGCAGCCCGGGACAGTACTACGAGCAGTACTTC. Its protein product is CASSPGQYYEQYF.

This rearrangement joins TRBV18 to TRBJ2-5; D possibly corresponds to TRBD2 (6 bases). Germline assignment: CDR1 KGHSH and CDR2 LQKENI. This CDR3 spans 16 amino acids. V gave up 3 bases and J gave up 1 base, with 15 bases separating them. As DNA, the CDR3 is TGTGCCAGCTCACCTTGGGGAGGAACGGGCCAAGAGACCCAGTACTTC. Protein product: CASSPWGGTGQETQYF. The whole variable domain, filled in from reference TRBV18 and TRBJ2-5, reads NAGVMQNPRHLVRRRGQEARLRCSPMKGHSHVYWYRQLPEEGLKFMVYLQKENIIDESGMPKERFSAEFPKEGPSILRIQQVVRGDSAAYFCASSPWGGTGQETQYFGPGTRLLVL.

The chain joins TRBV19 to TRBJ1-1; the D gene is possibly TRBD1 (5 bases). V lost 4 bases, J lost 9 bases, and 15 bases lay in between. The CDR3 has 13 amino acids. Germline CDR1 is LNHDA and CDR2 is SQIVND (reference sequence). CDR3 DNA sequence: TGTGCCAGTAGTAAGGGGCCAGGTCTTAAAGCTTTCTTT. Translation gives CASSKGPGLKAFF.

CDR3 bases: TGTGCCAGCAGCCGGACAGGGGGCATTGCCGGCTACACCTTC. This translates into CASSRTGGIAGYTF. The chain couples TRBV2 to TRBJ1-2; 11 bases fit TRBD1. The germline CDR1 and CDR2 sequences are SNHLY and FYNNEI. Trimming removed 6 bases from V and 8 bases from J; junction bases left unmatched: 8. The CDR3 contains 14 residues.

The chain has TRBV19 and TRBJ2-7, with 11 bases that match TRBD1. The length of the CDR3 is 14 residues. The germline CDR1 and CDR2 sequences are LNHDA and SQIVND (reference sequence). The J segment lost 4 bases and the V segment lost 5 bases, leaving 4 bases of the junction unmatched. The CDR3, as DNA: TGTGCCAGTAGTCCCCGGGACAGGGGGTACGAGCAGTACTTC. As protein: CASSPRDRGYEQYF. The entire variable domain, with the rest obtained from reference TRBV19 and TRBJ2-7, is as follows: DGGITQSPKYLFRKEGQNVTLSCEQNLNHDAMYWYRQDPGQGLRLIYYSQIVNDFQKGDIAEGYSVSREKKESFPLTVTSAQKNPTAFYLCASSPRDRGYEQYFGPGTRLTVT.

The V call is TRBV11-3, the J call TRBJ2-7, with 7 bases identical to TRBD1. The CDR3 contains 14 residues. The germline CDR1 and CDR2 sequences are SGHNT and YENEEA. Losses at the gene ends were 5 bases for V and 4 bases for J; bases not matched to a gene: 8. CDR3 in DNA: TGTGCCAGCAGCGCTCCGACAGGGAGATACGAGCAGTACTTC. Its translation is CASSAPTGRYEQYF.

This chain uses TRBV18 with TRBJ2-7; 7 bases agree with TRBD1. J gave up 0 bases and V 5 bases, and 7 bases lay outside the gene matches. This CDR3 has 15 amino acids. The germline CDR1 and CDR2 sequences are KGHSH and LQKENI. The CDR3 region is CASSRDRPSSYEQYF. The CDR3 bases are TGTGCCAGCTCAAGGGACAGACCCAGCTCCTACGAGCAGTACTTC. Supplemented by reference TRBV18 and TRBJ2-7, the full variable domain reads NAGVMQNPRHLVRRRGQEARLRCSPMKGHSHVYWYRQLPEEGLKFMVYLQKENIIDESGMPKERFSAEFPKEGPSILRIQQVVRGDSAAYFCASSRDRPSSYEQYFGPGTRLTVT.

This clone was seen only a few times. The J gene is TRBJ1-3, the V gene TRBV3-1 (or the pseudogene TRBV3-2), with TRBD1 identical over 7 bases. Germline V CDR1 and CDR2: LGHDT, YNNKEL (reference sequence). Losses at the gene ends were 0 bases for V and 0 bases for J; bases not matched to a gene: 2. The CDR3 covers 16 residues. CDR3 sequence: CASSQDSGGSGNTIYF. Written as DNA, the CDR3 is TGTGCCAGCAGCCAAGATTCAGGGGGCTCTGGAAACACCATATATTTT.

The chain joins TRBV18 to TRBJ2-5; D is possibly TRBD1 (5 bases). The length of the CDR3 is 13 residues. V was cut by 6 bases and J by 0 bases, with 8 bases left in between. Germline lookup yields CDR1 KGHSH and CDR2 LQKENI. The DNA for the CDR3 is TGTGCCAGCTCCCGACAGAACCAAGAGACCCAGTACTTC. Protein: CASSRQNQETQYF.

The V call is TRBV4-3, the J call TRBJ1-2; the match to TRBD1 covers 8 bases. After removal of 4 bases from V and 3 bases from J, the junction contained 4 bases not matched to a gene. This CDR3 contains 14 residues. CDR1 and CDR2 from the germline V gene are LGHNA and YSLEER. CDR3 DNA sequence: TGCGCCAGCAGCCGAGACAGGGGCGACTATGGCTACACCTTC. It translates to CASSRDRGDYGYTF.

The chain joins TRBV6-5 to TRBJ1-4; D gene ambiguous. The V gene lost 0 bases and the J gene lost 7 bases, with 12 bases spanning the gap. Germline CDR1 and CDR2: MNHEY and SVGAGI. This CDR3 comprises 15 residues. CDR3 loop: CASSYSRDVVEKLFF. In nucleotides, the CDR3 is TGTGCCAGCAGTTACTCACGGGATGTGGTTGAAAAACTGTTTTTT.

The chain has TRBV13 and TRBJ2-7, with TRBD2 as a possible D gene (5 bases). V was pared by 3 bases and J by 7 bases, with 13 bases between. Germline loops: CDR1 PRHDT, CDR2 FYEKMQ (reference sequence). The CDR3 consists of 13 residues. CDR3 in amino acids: CASSFRTRQEQYF. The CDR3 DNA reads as TGTGCCAGCAGCTTTAGGACTCGCCAGGAGCAGTACTTC.

The CDR3 reads CASSLGLGRGNRDRNEQFF. As DNA, the CDR3 is TGCGCCAGCAGCTTGGGTTTGGGGCGGGGGAATCGGGATCGCAATGAGCAGTTCTTC. This chain connects TRBV5-1 to TRBJ2-1; 7 nucleotides align to TRBD2. The CDR3 is 19 residues long. From germline, CDR1 is SGHRS and CDR2 YFSETQ. The V and J ends lost 0 bases and 6 bases, in that order; junction bases with no gene match: 18.

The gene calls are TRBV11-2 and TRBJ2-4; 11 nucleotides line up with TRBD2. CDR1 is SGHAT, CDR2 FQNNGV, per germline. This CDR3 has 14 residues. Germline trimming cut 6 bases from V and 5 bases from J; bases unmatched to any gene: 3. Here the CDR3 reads CASSLGLAENIQYF. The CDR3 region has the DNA TGTGCCAGCAGTTTGGGACTAGCGGAAAACATTCAGTACTTC.

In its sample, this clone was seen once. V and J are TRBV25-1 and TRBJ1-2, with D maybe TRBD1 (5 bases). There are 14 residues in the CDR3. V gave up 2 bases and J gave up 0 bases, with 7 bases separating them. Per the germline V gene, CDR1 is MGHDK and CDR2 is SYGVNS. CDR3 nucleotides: TGTGCCAGCAGTGAAGACAGAGCTAACTATGGCTACACCTTC. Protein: CASSEDRANYGYTF.

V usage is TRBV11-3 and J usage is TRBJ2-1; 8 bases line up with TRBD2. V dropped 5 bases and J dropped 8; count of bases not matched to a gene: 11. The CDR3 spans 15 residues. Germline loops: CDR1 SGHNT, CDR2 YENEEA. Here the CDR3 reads CASSPRSGSSHEQFF. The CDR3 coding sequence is TGTGCCAGCAGCCCGAGGAGCGGGAGCTCCCATGAGCAGTTCTTC. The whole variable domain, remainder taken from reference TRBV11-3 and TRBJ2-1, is EAGVVQSPRYKIIEKKQPVAFWCNPISGHNTLYWYLQNLGQGPELLIRYENEEAVDDSQLPKDRFSAERLKGVDSTLKIQPAELGDSAVYLCASSPRSGSSHEQFFGPGTRLTVL.

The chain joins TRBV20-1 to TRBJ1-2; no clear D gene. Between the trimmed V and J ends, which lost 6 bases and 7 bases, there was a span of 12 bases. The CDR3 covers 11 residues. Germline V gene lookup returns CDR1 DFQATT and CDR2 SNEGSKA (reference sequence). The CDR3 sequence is CSAPEGPGYTF. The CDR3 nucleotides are TGCAGTGCCCCTGAGGGCCCTGGCTACACCTTC.

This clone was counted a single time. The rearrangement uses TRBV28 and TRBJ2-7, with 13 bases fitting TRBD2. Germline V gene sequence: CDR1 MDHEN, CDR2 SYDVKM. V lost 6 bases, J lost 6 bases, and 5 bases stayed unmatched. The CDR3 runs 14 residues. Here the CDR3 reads CASRRTSGSGEQYF. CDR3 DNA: TGTGCCAGCAGACGGACTAGCGGGAGTGGCGAGCAGTACTTC. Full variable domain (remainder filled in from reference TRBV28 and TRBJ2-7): DVKVTQSSRYLVKRTGEKVFLECVQDMDHENMFWYRQDPGLGLRLIYFSYDVKMKEKGDIPEGYSVSREKKERFSLILESASTNQTSMYLCASRRTSGSGEQYFGPGTRLTVT.

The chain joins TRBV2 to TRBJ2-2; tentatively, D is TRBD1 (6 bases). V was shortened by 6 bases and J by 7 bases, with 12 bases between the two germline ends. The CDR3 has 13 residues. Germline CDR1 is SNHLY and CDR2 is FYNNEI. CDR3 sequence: CASSERQDGELFF. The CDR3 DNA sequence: TGTGCCAGCAGCGAGAGACAGGACGGGGAGCTGTTTTTT.

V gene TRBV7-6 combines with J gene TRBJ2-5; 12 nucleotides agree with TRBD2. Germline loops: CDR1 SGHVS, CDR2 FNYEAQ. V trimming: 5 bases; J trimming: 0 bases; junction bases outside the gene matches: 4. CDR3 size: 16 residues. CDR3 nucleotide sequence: TGTGCCAGCAGCCGCAGGACTAGCGGGGACCAAGAGACCCAGTACTTC. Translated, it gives CASSRRTSGDQETQYF.

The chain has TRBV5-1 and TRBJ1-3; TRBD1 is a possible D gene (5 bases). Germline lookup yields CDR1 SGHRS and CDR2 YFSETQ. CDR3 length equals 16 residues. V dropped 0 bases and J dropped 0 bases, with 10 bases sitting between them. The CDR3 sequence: CASSLAGSYSGNTIYF. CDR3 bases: TGCGCCAGCAGCTTGGCAGGGTCTTACTCTGGAAACACCATATATTTT.

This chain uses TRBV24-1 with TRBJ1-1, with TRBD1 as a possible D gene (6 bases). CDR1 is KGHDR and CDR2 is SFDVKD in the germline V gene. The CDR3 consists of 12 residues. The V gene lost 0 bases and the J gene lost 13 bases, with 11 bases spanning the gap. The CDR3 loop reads CATSDLGGAHFF. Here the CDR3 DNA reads TGTGCCACCAGTGATTTGGGGGGGGCCCATTTCTTT.

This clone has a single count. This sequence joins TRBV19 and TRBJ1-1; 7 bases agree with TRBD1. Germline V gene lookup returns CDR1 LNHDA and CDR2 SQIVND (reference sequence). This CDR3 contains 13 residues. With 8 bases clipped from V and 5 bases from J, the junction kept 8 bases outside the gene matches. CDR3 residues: CASRRQGKTEAFF. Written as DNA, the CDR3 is TGTGCCAGTCGTCGACAGGGTAAGACTGAAGCTTTCTTT.

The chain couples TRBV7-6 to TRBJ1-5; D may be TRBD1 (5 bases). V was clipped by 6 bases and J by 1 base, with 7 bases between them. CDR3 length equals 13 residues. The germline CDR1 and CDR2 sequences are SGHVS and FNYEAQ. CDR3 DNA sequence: TGTGCCAGCAGTCGGGGGAGCAATCAGCCCCAGCATTTT. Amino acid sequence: CASSRGSNQPQHF. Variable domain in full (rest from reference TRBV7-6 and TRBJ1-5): GAGVSQSPRYKVTKRGQDVALRCDPISGHVSLYWYRQALGQGPEFLTYFNYEAQQDKSGLPNDRFSAERPEGSISTLTIQRTEQRDSAMYRCASSRGSNQPQHFGDGTRLSIL.

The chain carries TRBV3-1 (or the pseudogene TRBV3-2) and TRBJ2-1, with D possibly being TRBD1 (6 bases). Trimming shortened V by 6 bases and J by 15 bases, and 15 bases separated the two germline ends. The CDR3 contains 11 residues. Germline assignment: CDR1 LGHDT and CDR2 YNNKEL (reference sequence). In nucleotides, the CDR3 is TGTGCCAGCAGAGAGGTGGGGGCCACGTTCTTC. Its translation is CASREVGATFF.